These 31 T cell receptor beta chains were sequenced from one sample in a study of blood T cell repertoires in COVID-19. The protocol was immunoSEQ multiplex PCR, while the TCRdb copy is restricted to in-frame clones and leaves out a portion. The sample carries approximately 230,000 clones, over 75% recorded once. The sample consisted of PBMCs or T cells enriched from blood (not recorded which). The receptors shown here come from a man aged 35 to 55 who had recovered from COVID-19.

DNA of the CDR3: TGTGCCAGCAGCTCCCCCCTGACAGGGGTTAGCTATGGCTACACCTTC. It specifies CASSSPLTGVSYGYTF. The V gene is TRBV9, the J gene TRBJ1-2; 8 positions match TRBD1. This CDR3 is built from 16 residues. V lost 4 bases, J lost 4 bases, and 12 bases stayed unmatched. From germline, CDR1 is SGDLS and CDR2 YYNGEE.

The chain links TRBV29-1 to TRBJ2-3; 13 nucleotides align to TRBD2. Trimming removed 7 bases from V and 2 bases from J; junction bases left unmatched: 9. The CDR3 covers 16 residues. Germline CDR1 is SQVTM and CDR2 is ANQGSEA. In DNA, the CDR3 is TGCAGCGCTACTTCCACTAGCGGGAGGGCCACAGATACGCAGTATTTT. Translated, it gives CSATSTSGRATDTQYF.

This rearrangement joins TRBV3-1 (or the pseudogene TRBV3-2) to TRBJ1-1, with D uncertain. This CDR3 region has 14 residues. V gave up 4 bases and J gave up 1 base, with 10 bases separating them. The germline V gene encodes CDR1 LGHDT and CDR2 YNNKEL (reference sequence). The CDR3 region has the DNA TGTGCCAGCAGCCGGTTTGATAGGAACACTGAAGCTTTCTTT. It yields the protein CASSRFDRNTEAFF.

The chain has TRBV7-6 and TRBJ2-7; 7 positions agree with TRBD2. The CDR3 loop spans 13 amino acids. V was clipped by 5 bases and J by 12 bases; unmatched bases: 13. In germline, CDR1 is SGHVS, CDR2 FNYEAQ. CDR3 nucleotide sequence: TGTGCCAGCAGCCAAAACTCGGGGGGTCCTTGGTACTTC. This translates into CASSQNSGGPWYF.

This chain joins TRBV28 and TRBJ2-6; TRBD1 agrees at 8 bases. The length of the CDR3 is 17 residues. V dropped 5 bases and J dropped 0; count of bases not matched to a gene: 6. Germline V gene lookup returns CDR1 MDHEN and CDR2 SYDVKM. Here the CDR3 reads CASSGRTGSSGANVLTF. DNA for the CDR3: TGTGCCAGCAGTGGCCGGACAGGGAGCTCTGGGGCCAACGTCCTGACTTTC.

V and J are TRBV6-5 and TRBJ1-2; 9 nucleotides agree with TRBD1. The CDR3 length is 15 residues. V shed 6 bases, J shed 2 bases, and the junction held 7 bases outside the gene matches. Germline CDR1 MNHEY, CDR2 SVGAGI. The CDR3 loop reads CASRKDRGENYGYTF. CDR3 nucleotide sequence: TGTGCCAGCAGAAAGGACAGGGGCGAAAACTATGGCTACACCTTC.

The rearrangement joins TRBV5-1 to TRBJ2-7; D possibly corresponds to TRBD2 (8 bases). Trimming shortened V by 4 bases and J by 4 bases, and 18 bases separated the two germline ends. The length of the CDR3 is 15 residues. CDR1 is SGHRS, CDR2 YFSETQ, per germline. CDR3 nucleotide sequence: TGCGCCAGCAGCCCCGGGGGGGGGACAGAGTACGAGCAGTACTTC. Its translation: CASSPGGGTEYEQYF. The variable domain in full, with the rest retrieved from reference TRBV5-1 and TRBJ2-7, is KAGVTQTPRYLIKTRGQQVTLSCSPISGHRSVSWYQQTPGQGLQFLFEYFSETQRNKGNFPGRFSGRQFSNSRSEMNVSTLELGDSALYLCASSPGGGTEYEQYFGPGTRLTVT.

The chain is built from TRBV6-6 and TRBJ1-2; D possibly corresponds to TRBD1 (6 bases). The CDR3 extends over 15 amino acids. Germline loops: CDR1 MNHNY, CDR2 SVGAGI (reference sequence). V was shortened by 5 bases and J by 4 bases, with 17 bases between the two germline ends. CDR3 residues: CASSATGMIIYGYTF. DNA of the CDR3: TGTGCCAGCAGTGCAACAGGGATGATTATCTATGGCTACACCTTC.

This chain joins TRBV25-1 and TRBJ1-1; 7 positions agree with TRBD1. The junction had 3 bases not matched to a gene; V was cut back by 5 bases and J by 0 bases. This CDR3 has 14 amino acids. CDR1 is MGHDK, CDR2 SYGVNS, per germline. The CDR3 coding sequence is TGTGCCAGCAGTCAGACAGGGCTGAACACTGAAGCTTTCTTT. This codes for CASSQTGLNTEAFF.

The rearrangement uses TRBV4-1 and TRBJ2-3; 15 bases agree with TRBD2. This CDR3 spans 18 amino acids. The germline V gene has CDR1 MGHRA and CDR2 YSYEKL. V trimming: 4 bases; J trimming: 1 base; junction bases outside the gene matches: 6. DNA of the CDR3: TGCGCCAGCAGCCCGGGACTAGCGGGAGGACGAGGCACAGATACGCAGTATTTT. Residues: CASSPGLAGGRGTDTQYF.

As DNA, the CDR3 is TGTGCCAGCAGAACGACAGGGGCCAACTATGGCTACACCTTC. Protein: CASRTTGANYGYTF. The chain has TRBV28 and TRBJ1-2; 8 nucleotides match TRBD1. The V gene's germline CDR1 is MDHEN and CDR2 SYDVKM. V lost 6 bases to trimming and J lost 2 bases; unmatched junction nucleotides: 5. CDR3 length: 14 residues.

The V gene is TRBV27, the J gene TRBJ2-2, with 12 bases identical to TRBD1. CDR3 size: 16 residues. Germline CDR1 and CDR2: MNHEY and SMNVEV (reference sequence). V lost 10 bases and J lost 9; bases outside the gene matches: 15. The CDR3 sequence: CATISPGQGAKRELFF. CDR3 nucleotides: TGTGCCACTATTTCGCCGGGACAGGGGGCGAAGAGGGAGCTGTTTTTT.

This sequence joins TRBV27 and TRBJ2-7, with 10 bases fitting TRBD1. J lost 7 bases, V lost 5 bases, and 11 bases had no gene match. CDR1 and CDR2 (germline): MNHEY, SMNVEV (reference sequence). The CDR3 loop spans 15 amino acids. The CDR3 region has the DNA TGTGCCAGCAGTCCAACCCCCGGGACAGGGGAGGAGCAGTACTTC. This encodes CASSPTPGTGEEQYF.

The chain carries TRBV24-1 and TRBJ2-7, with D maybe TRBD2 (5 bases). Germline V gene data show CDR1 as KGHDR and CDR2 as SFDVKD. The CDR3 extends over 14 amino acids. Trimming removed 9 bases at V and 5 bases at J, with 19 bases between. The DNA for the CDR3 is TGTGCCACCCTAGACTCGAGGGTCCTAAACGAGCAGTACTTC. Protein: CATLDSRVLNEQYF.

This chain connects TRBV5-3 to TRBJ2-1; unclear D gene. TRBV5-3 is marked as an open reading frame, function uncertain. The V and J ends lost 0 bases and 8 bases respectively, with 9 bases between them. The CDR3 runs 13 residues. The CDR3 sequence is CARSLGAAHEQFF. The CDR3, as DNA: TGTGCCAGAAGCTTGGGGGCAGCACATGAGCAGTTCTTC.

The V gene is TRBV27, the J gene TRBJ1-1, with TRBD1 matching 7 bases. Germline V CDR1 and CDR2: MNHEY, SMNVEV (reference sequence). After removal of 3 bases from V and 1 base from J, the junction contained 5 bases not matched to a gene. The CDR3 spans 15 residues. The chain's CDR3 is CASSFLTGWNTEAFF. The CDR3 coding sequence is TGTGCCAGCAGTTTCCTGACAGGGTGGAACACTGAAGCTTTCTTT.

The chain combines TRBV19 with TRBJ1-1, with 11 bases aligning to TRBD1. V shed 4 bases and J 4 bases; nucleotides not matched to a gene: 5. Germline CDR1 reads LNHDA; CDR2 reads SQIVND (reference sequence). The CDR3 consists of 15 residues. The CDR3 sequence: CASSSVGQGATEAFF. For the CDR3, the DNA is TGTGCCAGTAGTAGTGTCGGACAGGGGGCCACTGAAGCTTTCTTT.

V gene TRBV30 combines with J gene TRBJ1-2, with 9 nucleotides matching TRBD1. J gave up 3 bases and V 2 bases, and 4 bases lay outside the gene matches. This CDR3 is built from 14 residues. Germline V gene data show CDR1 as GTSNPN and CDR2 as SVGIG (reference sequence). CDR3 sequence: CAWSRDREYYGYTF. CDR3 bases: TGTGCCTGGAGTAGGGACAGGGAATACTATGGCTACACCTTC.

This chain's CDR3 is CASSWGLVSDTQYF. The CDR3 nucleotides are TGCGCCAGCAGCTGGGGACTAGTGTCAGATACGCAGTATTTT. V and J are TRBV5-1 and TRBJ2-3; 8 bases agree with TRBD2. CDR1 SGHRS and CDR2 YFSETQ come from the germline V gene. The trim removed 3 bases at V and 4 bases at J, leaving 4 bases unmatched. The CDR3 contains 14 residues. Variable domain in full (rest from reference TRBV5-1 and TRBJ2-3): KAGVTQTPRYLIKTRGQQVTLSCSPISGHRSVSWYQQTPGQGLQFLFEYFSETQRNKGNFPGRFSGRQFSNSRSEMNVSTLELGDSALYLCASSWGLVSDTQYFGPGTRLTVL.

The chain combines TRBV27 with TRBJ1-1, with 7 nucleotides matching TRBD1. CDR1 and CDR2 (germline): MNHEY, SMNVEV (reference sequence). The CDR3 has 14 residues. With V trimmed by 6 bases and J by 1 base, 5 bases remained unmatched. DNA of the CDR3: TGTGCCAGCAGCCTCGGGACAGAGAACACTGAAGCTTTCTTT. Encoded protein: CASSLGTENTEAFF.

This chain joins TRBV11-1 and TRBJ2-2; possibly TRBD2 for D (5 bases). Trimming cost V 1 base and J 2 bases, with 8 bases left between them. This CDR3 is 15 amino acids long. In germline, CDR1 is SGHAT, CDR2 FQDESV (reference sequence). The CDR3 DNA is TGTGCCAGCAGCTTAGGCGCGGGCAACACCGGGGAGCTGTTTTTT. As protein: CASSLGAGNTGELFF.

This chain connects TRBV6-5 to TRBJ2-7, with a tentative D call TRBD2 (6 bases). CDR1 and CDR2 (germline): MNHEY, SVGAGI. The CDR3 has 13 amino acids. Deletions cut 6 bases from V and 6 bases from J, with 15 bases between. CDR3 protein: CASSVTGTAEQYF. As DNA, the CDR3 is TGTGCCAGCAGCGTTACCGGGACTGCCGAGCAGTACTTC.

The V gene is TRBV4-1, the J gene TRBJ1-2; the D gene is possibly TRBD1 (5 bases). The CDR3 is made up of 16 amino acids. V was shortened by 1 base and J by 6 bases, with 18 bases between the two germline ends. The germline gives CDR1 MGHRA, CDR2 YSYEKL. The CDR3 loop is CASSQAQHQGENGYTF. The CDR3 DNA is TGCGCCAGCAGCCAAGCCCAACATCAGGGCGAGAATGGCTACACCTTC.

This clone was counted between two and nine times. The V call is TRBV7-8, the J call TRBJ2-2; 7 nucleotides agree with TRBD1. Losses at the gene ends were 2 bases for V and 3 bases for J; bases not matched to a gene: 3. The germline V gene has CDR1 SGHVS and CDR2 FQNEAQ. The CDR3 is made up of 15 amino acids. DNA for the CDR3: TGTGCCAGCAGCTTACGGACAGGTGACACCGGGGAGCTGTTTTTT. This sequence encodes CASSLRTGDTGELFF.

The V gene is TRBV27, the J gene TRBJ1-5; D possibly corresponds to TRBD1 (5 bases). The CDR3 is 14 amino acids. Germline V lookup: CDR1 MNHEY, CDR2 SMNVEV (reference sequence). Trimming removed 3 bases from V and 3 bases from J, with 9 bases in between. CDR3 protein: CASSFGHSNQPQHF. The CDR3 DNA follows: TGTGCCAGCAGTTTCGGACACTCCAATCAGCCCCAGCATTTT.

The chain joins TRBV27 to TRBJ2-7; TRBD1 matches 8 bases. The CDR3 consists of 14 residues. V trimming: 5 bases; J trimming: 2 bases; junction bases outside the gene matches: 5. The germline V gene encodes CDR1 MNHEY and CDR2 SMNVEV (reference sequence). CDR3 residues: CASSMTGATYEQYF. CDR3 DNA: TGTGCCAGCAGTATGACAGGGGCGACCTACGAGCAGTACTTC.

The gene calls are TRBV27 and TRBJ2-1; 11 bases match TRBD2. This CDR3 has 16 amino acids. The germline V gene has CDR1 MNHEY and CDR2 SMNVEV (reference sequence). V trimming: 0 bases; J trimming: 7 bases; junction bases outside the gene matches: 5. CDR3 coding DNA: TGTGCCAGCAGTTTATCCGGGACTAGCGGAAATAATGAGCAGTTCTTC. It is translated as CASSLSGTSGNNEQFF.

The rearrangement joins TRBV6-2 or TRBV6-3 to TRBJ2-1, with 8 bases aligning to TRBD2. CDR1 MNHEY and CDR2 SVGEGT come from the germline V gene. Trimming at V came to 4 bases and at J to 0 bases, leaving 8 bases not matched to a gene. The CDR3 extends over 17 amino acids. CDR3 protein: CASSLREAPSSYNEQFF. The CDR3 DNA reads TGTGCCAGCAGTTTGCGGGAGGCCCCGAGCTCCTACAATGAGCAGTTCTTC.

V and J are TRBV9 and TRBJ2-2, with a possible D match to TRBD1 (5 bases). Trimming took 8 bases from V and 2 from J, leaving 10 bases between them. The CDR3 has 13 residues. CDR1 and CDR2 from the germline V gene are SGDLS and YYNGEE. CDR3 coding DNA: TGTGCCAGTCGACAGATAAACACCGGGGAGCTGTTTTTT. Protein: CASRQINTGELFF. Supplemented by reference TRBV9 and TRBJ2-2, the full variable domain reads DSGVTQTPKHLITATGQRVTLRCSPRSGDLSVYWYQQSLDQGLQFLIQYYNGEERAKGNILERFSAQQFPDLHSELNLSSLELGDSALYFCASRQINTGELFFGEGSRLTVL.

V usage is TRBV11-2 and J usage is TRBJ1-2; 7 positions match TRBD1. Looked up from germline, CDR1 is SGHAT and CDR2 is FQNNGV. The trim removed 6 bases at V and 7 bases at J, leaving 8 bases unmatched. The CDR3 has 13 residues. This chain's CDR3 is CASRNTGDGGYTF. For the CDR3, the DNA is TGTGCCAGCAGAAATACAGGGGATGGTGGCTACACCTTC. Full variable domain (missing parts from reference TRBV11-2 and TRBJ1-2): EAGVAQSPRYKIIEKRQSVAFWCNPISGHATLYWYQQILGQGPKLLIQFQNNGVVDDSQLPKDRFSAERLKGVDSTLKIQPAKLEDSAVYLCASRNTGDGGYTFGSGTRLTVV.

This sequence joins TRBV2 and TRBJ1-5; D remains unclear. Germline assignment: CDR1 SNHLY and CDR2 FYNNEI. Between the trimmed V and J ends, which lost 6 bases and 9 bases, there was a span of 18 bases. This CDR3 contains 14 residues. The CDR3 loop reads CASRRYPVTRPQHF. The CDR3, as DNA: TGTGCCAGCAGGCGTTACCCGGTGACAAGGCCCCAGCATTTT.